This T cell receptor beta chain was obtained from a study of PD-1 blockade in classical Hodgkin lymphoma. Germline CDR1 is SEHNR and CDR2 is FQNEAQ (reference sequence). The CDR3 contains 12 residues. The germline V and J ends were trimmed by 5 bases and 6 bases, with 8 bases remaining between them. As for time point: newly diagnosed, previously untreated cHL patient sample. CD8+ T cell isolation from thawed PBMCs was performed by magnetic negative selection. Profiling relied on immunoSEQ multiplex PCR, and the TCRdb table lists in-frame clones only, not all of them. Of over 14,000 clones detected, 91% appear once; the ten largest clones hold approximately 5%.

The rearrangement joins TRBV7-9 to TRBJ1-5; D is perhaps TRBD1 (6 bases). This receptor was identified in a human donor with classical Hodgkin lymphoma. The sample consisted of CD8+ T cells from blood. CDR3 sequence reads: CASSEDSQPQHF. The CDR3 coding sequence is TGTGCCAGCAGCGAGGACAGTCAGCCCCAGCATTTT.